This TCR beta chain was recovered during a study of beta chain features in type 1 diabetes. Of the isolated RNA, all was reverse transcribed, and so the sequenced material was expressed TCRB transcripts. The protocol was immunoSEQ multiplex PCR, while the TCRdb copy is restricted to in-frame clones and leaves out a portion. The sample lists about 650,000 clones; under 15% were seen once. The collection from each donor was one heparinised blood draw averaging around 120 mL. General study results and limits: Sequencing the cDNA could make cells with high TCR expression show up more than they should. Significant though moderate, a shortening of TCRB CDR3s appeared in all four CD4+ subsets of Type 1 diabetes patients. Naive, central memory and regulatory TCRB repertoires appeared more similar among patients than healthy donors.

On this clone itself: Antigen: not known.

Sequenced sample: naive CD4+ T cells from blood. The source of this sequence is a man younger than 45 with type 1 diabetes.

CDR3 protein: CASRGQGGLGEQYF. The CDR3 region has the DNA TGTGCCAGCAGAGGACAAGGAGGGCTGGGAGAGCAGTACTTC. The chain links TRBV2 to TRBJ2-7; TRBD2 might be the D (6 bases). CDR1 and CDR2 from the germline V gene are SNHLY and FYNNEI. V was shortened by 6 bases and J by 7 bases, with 19 bases between the two germline ends. This CDR3 spans 14 amino acids.